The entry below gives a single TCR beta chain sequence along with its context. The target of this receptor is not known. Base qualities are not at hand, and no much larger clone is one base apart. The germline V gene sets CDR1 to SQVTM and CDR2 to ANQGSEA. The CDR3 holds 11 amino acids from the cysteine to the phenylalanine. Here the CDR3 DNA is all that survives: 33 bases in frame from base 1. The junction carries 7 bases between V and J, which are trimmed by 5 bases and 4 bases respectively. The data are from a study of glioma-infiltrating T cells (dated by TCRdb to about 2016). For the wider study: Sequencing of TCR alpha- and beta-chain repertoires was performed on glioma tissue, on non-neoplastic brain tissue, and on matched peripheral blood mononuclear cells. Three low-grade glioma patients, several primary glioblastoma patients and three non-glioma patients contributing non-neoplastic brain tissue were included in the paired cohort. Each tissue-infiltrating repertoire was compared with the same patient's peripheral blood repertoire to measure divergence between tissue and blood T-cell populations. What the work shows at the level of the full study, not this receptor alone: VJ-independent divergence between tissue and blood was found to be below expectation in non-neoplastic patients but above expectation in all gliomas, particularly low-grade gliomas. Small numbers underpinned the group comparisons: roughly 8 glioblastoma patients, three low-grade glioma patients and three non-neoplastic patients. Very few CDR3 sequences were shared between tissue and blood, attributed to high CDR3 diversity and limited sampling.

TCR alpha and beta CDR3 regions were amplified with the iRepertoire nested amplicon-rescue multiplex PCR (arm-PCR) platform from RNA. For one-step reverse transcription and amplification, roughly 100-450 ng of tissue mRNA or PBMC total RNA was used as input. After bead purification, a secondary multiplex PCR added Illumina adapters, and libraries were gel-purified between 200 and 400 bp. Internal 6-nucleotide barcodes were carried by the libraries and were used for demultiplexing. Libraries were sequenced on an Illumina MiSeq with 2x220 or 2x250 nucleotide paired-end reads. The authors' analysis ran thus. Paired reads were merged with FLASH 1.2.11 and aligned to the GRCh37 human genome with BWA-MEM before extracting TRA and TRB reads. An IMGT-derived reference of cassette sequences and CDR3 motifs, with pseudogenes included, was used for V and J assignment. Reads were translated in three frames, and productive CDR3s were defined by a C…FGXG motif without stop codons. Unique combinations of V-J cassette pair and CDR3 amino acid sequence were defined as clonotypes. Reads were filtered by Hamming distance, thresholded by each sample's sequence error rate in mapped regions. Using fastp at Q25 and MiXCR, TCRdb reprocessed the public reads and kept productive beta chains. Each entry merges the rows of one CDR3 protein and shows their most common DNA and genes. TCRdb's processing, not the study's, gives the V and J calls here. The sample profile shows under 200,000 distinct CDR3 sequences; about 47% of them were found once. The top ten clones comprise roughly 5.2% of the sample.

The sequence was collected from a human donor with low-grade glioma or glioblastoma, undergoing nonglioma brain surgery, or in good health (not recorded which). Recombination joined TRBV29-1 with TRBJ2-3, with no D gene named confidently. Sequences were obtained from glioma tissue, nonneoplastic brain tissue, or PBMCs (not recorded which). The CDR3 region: CSVKGPDTQYF. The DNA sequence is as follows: TGCAGCGTTAAAGGGCCAGATACGCAGTATTTT.